This T cell receptor beta chain was sequenced for a study of blood T cell repertoires in COVID-19. Germline V gene sequence: CDR1 KGHSH, CDR2 LQKENI. The CDR3 sequence is 15 residues long. V was cut by 6 bases and J by 5 bases, with 17 bases left in between. Clones were sequenced by immunoSEQ multiplex PCR, and TCRdb holds only the in-frame ones, with some missing. Among 90,000 or so clones, 80% to 90% were seen once, and the ten largest hold more than 4.5%. The clonotype originates from a woman at least 80 years old with active COVID-19. Sample: peripheral blood. J is TRBJ1-5 and V is TRBV18; D not certain. In nucleotides, the CDR3 is TGTGCCAGCTCTTCTGGCAGGAATATGGATCAGCCCCAGCATTTT. It specifies CASSSGRNMDQPQHF.